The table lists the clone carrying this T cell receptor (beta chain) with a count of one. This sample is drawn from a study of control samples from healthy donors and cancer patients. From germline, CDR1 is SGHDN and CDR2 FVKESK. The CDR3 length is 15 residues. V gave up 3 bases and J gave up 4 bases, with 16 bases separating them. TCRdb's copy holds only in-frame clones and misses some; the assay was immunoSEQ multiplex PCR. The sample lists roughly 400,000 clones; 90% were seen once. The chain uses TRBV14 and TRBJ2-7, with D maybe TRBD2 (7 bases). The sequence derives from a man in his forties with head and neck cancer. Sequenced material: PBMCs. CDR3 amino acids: CASSQLNGGAYEQYF. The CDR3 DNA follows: TGTGCCAGCAGCCAGCTAAATGGGGGGGCGTACGAGCAGTACTTC.